This TCR beta chain was retrieved from a study of T cell responses to AZD1222 COVID-19 vaccine. Whole-study findings and limits: At 160-218 and 743-854, vaccine-associated CD4 TCRs were dominant, and they spanned spike.

CDR3 length: 13 residues. Trimming took 3 bases from V and 4 from J, leaving 10 bases between them. Comments on this clone: Its target is not known.

Repertoires were generated with immunoSEQ multiplex PCR, while TCRdb's copy carries only in-frame clones and drops some. The table records roughly 130,000 clones, roughly nine tenths of them present only once. The material sequenced was peripheral blood, taken on day 0 of AZD1222 vaccination. This clonotype originated in an adult in good health. The rearrangement uses TRBV12-3 or TRBV12-4 and TRBJ2-7, with TRBD2 as a possible D gene (5 bases). The CDR3 region is CASSFLGEYEQYF. The CDR3 DNA sequence: TGTGCCAGCAGTTTCTTGGGAGAATACGAGCAGTACTTC.